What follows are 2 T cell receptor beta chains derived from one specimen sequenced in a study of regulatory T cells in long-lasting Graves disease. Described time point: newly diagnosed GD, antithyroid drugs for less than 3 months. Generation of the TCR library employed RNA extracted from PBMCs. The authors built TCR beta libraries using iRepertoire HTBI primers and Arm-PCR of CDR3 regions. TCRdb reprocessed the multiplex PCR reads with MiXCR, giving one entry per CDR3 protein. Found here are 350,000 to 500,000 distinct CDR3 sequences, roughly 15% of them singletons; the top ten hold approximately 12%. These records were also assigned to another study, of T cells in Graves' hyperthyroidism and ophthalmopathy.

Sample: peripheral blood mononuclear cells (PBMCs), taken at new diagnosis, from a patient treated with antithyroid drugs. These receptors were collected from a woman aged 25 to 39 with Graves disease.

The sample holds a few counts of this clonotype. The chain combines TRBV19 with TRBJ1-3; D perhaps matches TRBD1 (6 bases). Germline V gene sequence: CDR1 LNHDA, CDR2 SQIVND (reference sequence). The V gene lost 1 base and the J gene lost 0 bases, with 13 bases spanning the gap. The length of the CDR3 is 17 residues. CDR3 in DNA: TGTGCCAGTAGTATAGTTTTCGGGACAATCTCTGGAAACACCATATATTTT. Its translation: CASSIVFGTISGNTIYF.

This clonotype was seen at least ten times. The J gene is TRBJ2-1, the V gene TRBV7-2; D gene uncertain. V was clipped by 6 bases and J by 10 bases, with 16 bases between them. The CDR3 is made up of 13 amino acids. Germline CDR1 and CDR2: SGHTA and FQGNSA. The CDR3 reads CASSLTTSEEQFF. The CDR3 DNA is TGTGCCAGCAGTCTTACAACGTCTGAAGAGCAGTTCTTC. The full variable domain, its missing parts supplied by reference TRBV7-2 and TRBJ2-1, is GAGVSQSPSNKVTEKGKDVELRCDPISGHTALYWYRQSLGQGLEFLIYFQGNSAPDKSGLPSDRFSAERTGGSVSTLTIQRTQQEDSAVYLCASSLTTSEEQFFGPGTRLTVL.